This T cell receptor (beta chain) was recovered during a study of blood T cells in healthy people across ages. With a J-beta primer mix and a sample-barcoded 5' primer, a second PCR ran 7 to 11 cycles. TCRdb re-derived calls from the 5' RACE reads in MiXCR, one entry per CDR3 protein. Of around 970,000 distinct CDR3 sequences listed, around 54% are singletons. CDR1 is SNHLY and CDR2 is FYNNEI in the germline V gene. The length of the CDR3 is 13 residues. The chain couples TRBV2 to TRBJ2-7; a weak D match, TRBD2 (5 bases). The closer fit of TRBJ2-5 to the DNA end suggests the J call may be wrong. The sequencing sample was made of blood. This sequence was found in a woman aged 55-70 years in good health. As DNA, the CDR3 is TGTGCCAGCATGAGGGCCCAAAAAGAGACCCAGTACTTC. This translates into CASMRAQKETQYF.